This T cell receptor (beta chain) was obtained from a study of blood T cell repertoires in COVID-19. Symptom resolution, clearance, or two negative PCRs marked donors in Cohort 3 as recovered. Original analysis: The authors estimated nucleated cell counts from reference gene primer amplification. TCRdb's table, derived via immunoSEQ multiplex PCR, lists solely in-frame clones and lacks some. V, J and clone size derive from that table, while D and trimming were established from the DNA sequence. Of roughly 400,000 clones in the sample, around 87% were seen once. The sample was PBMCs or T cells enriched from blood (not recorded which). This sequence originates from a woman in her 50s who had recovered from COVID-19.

The CDR3 sequence is CASSQDPGVDAGETQYF. The CDR3, as DNA: TGTGCCAGCAGCCAAGATCCAGGGGTTGATGCCGGGGAGACCCAGTACTTC. The chain links TRBV3-1 (or the pseudogene TRBV3-2) to TRBJ2-5; D is possibly TRBD1 (6 bases). CDR1 and CDR2 from the germline V gene are LGHDT and YNNKEL (reference sequence). The CDR3 totals 17 residues. Between the trimmed V and J ends, which lost 0 bases and 5 bases, there was a span of 19 bases.